This T cell receptor (beta chain) was profiled in a study of blood T cell repertoires in COVID-19. In the study overall: Samples representing acute and convalescent COVID-19 were sourced from the United States, Italy and Spain.

This table comes from immunoSEQ multiplex PCR, and its TCRdb copy is limited to in-frame clones, with some not included. The sample lists around 620,000 clones, about 90% occurring once. Trimming shortened V by 0 bases and J by 2 bases, and 8 bases separated the two germline ends. From germline, CDR1 is SGHRS and CDR2 YFSETQ. This CDR3 has 14 residues. Source material: peripheral blood. This sequence originates from a young woman with acute or convalescent COVID-19. The chain is built from TRBV5-1 and TRBJ1-1; D gene ambiguous. The CDR3 nucleotides read TGCGCCAGCAGCTTGGCCAGTATCAACACTGAAGCTTTCTTT. It translates to CASSLASINTEAFF.